This TCR beta chain was recorded in a study of T-cell reconstitution after alpha-beta-depleted transplantation in children. Unique molecular identifiers tagged the TCRbeta library. From the PCR reads, TCRdb called clonotypes with MiXCR, one entry per CDR3 protein. Here the sample spans approximately 390,000 distinct CDR3 sequences, around 9.9% being singletons. Trimming removed 3 bases from V and 1 base from J, with 24 bases in between. CDR1 and CDR2 (germline): KGHSH, LQKENI. This CDR3 is 19 amino acids long. The chain couples TRBV18 to TRBJ1-2; possibly TRBD1 for D (5 bases). The receptor's source is a human donor who donated a stem cell graft to a child with acute myeloid leukemia. The input for sequencing was PBMCs from the stem cell graft donor, taken from the stem cell graft. As DNA, the CDR3 is TGTGCCAGCTCACCTCCTAACCGGGACGGCTCCATTTTTAACTATGGCTACACCTTC. Translating it yields CASSPPNRDGSIFNYGYTF.